The T cell receptor beta chain described here comes from a study of response to subunit inactivated influenza vaccine. CDR1 and CDR2 from the germline V gene are SGHRS and YFSETQ. The CDR3 totals 15 residues. V was clipped by 0 bases and J by 7 bases, with 17 bases between them. A single record per CDR3 protein comes from TCRdb applying MiXCR to the RT-PCR reads. The sample has over 150,000 distinct CDR3 sequences, around 9% seen once. This specimen consisted of non-naive T cells sorted from PBMCs, obtained on the day of vaccination. This chain uses TRBV5-1 with TRBJ2-7; maybe TRBD2 (5 bases). The TCR comes from a man aged 45-65 years who received an inactivated influenza vaccine. The CDR3 sequence: CASSLESGFKLEQYF. CDR3 sequence (DNA): TGCGCCAGCAGCTTGGAATCGGGGTTTAAGTTGGAGCAGTACTTC.